A single sample is the source of the 8 T cell receptor beta chains below, sequenced in a study of shared clonotypes between healthy human individuals. Sequencing was performed with immunoSEQ multiplex PCR; in TCRdb, only in-frame clones are kept and a portion is missing. The data contain hundreds of thousands of clones, around three quarters of them seen just once; the ten biggest clones take up around 12%. The sample comprised PBMCs. These receptors all come from a woman in her thirties or forties in good health. Some clones in this sample may be carry-over from other donors' samples.

The rearrangement uses TRBV28 and TRBJ2-3; D is possibly TRBD2 (5 bases). CDR1 MDHEN and CDR2 SYDVKM come from the germline V gene. V lost 6 bases, J lost 4 bases, and 11 bases lay in between. This CDR3 spans 13 amino acids. In DNA, the CDR3 is TGTGCCAGCAGCAAAGAGGGCTCAGATACGCAGTATTTT. Translation: CASSKEGSDTQYF. Full variable domain (remainder filled in from reference TRBV28 and TRBJ2-3): DVKVTQSSRYLVKRTGEKVFLECVQDMDHENMFWYRQDPGLGLRLIYFSYDVKMKEKGDIPEGYSVSREKKERFSLILESASTNQTSMYLCASSKEGSDTQYFGPGTRLTVL.

This clone was found many times. Additional DNA sequences in this sample encode the identical CDR3. The chain couples TRBV10-3 to TRBJ1-1, with a weak D call TRBD1 (5 bases). CDR3 size: 14 residues. Germline V gene lookup returns CDR1 ENHRY and CDR2 SYGVKD. With 10 bases removed from V and 0 bases from J, the gap between germline ends came to 15 bases. The CDR3 nucleotides read TGTGCCACCCTAGGGCAGGGAATGAACACTGAAGCTTTCTTT. This encodes CATLGQGMNTEAFF.

The V call is TRBV5-6, the J call TRBJ1-3; D is ambiguous. Germline CDR1 and CDR2: SGHDT and YYEEEE. V gave up 6 bases and J gave up 0 bases, with 10 bases separating them. The CDR3 runs to 14 residues. The CDR3 DNA reads as TGTGCCAGCACCATACAGAGCTCTGGAAACACCATATATTTT. Protein product: CASTIQSSGNTIYF.

Notes on this clone: This may be a read error, as it is one base from a much larger clone. Other DNA sequences within the sample encode an identical CDR3. V gene TRBV5-6 combines with J gene TRBJ2-1; no definite D call. CDR3 length: 11 residues. Looked up from germline, CDR1 is SGHDT and CDR2 is YYEEEE. Here the CDR3 DNA reads TGTGCCAGCAGCTCCTACAATGAGCAATTCTTC. This sequence encodes CASSSYNEQFF.

V is TRBV4-2 and J is TRBJ1-2; D might be TRBD1 (6 bases). The CDR3 has 15 amino acids. V shed 2 bases and J shed 5 bases, with 15 bases lying between them. Germline V lookup: CDR1 LGHNA, CDR2 YNFKEQ. This CDR3 is CASSQPTGGRYGYTF. DNA for the CDR3: TGTGCCAGCAGCCAACCTACGGGGGGCAGGTATGGCTACACCTTC.

The chain combines TRBV30 with TRBJ2-3, with TRBD2 matching 11 bases. This CDR3 has 16 residues. After removal of 0 bases from V and 1 base from J, the junction contained 3 bases not matched to a gene. Germline V gene data show CDR1 as GTSNPN and CDR2 as SVGIG (reference sequence). CDR3: CAWSVRTSGRTDTQYF. The CDR3 region has the DNA TGTGCCTGGAGTGTACGGACTAGCGGGCGCACAGATACGCAGTATTTT. Together with reference TRBV30 and TRBJ2-3, the CDR3 gives the full variable domain: SQTIHQWPATLVQPVGSPLSLECTVEGTSNPNLYWYRQAAGRGLQLLFYSVGIGQISSEVPQNLSASRPQDRQFILSSKKLLLSDSGFYLCAWSVRTSGRTDTQYFGPGTRLTVL.

The rearrangement uses TRBV6-6 and TRBJ2-5; no firm D call. Germline V gives CDR1 MNHNY, CDR2 SVGAGI (reference sequence). Trimming took 6 bases from V and 0 from J, leaving 11 bases between them. The CDR3 loop spans 14 amino acids. CDR3 nucleotides: TGTGCCAGCAGCCAGGCTGGCAACCAAGAGACCCAGTACTTC. It translates to CASSQAGNQETQYF.

This clone was observed many times. Other DNA variants within this sample encode the same CDR3. The chain employs TRBV5-6 and TRBJ2-1, with 11 bases matching TRBD2. This CDR3 contains 14 residues. Germline V gene lookup returns CDR1 SGHDT and CDR2 YYEEEE. V was clipped by 4 bases and J by 6 bases; unmatched bases: 3. The CDR3 nucleotides are TGTGCCAGCAGCCTGGGACTAGCGGCCAATGAGCAGTTCTTC. Protein: CASSLGLAANEQFF.